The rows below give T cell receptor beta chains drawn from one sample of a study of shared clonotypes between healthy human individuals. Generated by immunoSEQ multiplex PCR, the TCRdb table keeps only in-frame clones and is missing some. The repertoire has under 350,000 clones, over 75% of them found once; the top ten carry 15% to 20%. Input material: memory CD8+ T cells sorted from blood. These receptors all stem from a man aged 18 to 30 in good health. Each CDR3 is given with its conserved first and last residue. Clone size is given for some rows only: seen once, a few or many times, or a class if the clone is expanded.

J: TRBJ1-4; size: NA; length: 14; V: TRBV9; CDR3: CASSPRRGIEKLFF
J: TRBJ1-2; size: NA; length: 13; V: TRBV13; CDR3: CASSLESGYGYTF
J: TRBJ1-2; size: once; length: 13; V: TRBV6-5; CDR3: CASSYSGKDGYTF
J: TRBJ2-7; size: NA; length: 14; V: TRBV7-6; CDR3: CASSLGGEGNEQYF
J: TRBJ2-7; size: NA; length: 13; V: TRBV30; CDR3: CAWEGTVSYEQYF
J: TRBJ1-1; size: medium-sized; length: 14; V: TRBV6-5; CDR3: CASKVTGGGTEAFF
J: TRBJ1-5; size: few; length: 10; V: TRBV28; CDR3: CASNNQPQHF
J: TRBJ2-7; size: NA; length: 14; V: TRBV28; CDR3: CASSLITGGGEQYF
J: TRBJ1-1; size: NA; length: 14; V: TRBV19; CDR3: CASTLGQGWTEAFF
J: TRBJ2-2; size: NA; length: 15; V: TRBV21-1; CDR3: CASRPGQRNTGELFF
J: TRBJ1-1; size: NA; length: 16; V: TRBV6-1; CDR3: CASSVGTGSMNTEAFF
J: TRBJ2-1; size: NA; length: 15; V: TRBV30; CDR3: CAWSVTGGSYNEQFF
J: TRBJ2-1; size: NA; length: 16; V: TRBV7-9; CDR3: CASSPPEREERHEQFF
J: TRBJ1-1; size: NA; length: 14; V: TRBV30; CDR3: CAWGSYSLNTEAFF
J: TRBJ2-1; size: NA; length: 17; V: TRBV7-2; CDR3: CASSQARWDSANNEQFF
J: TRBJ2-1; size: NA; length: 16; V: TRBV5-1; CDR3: CASSFQVQRGYNEQFF
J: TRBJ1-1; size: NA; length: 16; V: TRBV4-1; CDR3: CASSQDDDRGRTEAFF
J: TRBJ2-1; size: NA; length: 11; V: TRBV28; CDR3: CASSHPNEQFF
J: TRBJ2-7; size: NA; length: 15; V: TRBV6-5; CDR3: CASSYNPGGLSEQYF
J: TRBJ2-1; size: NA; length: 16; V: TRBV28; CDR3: CASRYSHRVTYNEQFF
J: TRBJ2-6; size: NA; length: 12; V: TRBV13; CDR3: CASSNGANVLTF
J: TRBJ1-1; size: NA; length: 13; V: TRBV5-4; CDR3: CASSLAEGARAFF
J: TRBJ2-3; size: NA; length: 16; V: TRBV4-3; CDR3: CASSRLADTSTDTQYF
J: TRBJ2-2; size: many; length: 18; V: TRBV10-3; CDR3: CAIRSTRGQGVGTGELFF
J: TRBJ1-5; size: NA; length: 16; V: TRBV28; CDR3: CASSLFAGVGNQPQHF
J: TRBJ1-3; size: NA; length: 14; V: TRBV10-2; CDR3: CASNEGGPGNTIYF
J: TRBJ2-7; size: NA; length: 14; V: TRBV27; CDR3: CASSLRGPIYEQYF
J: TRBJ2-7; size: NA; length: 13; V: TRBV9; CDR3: CASSVLESQVQYF
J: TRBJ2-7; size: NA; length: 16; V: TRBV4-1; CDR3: CASSQAPGTGAYEQYF
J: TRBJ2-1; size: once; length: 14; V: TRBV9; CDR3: CASSVWEQEGEQFF
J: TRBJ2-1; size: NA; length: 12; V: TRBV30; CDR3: CAWSVLGGEQFF
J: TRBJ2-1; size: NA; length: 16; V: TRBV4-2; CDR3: CASSSLVGGRSNEQFF
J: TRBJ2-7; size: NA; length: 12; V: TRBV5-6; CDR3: CARTGSSYEQYF
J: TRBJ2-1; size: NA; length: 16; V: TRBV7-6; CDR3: CASSPGAESSYNEQFF
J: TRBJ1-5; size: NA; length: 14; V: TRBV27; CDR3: CASSFTGAGQPQHF
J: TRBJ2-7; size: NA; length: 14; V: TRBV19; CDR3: CASSIPGLRGEQYF
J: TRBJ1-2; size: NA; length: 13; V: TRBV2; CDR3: CASSEGQNYGYTF
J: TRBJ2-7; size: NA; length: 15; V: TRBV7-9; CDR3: CASSLGLSIFHEQYF
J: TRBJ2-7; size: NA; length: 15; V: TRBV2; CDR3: CASSDGTGVPYEQYF
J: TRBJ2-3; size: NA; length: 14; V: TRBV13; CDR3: CASSFGEATDTQYF